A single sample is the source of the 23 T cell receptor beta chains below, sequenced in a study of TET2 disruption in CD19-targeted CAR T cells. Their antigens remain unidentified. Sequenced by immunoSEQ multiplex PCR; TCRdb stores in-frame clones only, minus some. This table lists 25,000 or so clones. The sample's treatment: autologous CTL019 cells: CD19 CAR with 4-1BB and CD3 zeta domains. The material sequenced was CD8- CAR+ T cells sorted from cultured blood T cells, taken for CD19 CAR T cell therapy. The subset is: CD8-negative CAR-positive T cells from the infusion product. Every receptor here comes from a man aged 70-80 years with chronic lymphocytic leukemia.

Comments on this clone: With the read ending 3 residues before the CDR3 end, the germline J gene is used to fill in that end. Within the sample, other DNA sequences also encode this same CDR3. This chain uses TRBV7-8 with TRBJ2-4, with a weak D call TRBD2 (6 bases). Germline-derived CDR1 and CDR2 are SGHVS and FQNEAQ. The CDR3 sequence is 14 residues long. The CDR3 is CASSLGGGRETQYF. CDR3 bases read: TGTGCCAGCAGCTTGGGGGGTGGAAGAGAGACT.

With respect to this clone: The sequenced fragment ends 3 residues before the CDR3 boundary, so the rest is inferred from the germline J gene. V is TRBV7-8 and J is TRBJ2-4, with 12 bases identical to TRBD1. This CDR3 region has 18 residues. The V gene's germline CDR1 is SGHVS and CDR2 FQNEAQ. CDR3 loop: CASSPTGQGARGQETQYF. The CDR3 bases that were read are TGTGCCAGCAGCCCTACGGGACAGGGGGCGCGAGGGCAAGAGACT.

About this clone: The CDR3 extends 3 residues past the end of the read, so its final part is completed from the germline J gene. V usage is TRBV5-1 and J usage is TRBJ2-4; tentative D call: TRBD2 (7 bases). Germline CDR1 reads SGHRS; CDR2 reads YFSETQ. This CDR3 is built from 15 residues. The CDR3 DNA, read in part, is TGCGCCAGCAGCCCGAGTGGGGGGGCTAACTATGGT. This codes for CASSPSGGANYG. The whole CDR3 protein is CASSPSGGANYGQYF.

Partial CDR3 DNA: TGTGCCAGTAGTAGAGCGGGGGGCTCCTACAATGAC. The encoded protein is CASSRAGGSYND. The full-length CDR3 reads as CASSRAGGSYNDYTF. This chain links TRBV19 with TRBJ1-2, with TRBD1 as a possible D gene (6 bases). The read falls 3 residues short of the CDR3 end, and the missing part is taken from the germline J gene. CDR1 and CDR2 (germline): LNHDA, SQIVND (reference sequence). The CDR3 has 15 residues.

CDR3 sequence reads: CSAGQRDPVPTQYF. The CDR3 DNA, read in part, is TGCAGTGCTGGGCAGCGGGACCCCGTACCTACC. The chain is built from TRBV20-1 and TRBJ2-5; 7 bases match TRBD2. From the germline J gene comes the end of the CDR3, since the read stops 3 residues before it. The CDR3 is made up of 14 amino acids. Per the germline V gene, CDR1 is DFQATT and CDR2 is SNEGSKA (reference sequence).

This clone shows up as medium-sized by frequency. The CDR3 region is CASAGGGPLYEQYF. The CDR3 DNA, read in part, is TGTGCCAGCGCGGGCGGGGGGCCCCTGTACGAG. The chain employs TRBV6-2 or TRBV6-3 and TRBJ2-7, with TRBD2 matching over 8 bases. Coverage ceases 3 residues before the CDR3 finishes, and the germline J gene fills in the end. The germline V gene has CDR1 MNHEY and CDR2 SVGEGT. The CDR3 loop spans 14 amino acids. V was clipped by 8 bases and J by 4 bases; unmatched bases: 10.

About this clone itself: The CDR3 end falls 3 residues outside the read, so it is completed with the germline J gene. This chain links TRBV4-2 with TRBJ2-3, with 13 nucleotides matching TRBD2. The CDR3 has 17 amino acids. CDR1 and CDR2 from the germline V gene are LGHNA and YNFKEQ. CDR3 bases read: TGTGCCAGCAGCCCCGTCACTAGCGGGGGGGCCAAAGGCACG. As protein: CASSPVTSGGAKGT. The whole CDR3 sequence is CASSPVTSGGAKGTQYF.

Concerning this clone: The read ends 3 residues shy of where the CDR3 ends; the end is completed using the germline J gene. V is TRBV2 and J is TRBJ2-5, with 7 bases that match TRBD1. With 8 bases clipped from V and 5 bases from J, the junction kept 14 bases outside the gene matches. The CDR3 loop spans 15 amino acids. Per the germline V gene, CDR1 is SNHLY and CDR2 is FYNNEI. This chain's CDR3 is CASDEGQGGVETQYF. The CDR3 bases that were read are TGTGCCAGCGATGAAGGACAAGGGGGCGTGGAGACC.

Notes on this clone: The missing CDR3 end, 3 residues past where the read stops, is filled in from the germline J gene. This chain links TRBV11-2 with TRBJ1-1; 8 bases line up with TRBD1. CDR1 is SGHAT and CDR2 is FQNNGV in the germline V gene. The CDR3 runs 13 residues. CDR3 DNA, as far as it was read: TGTGCCAGCAGCCCCGTCCAGGGGGCGGGG. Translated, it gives CASSPVQGAG. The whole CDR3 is CASSPVQGAGAFF.

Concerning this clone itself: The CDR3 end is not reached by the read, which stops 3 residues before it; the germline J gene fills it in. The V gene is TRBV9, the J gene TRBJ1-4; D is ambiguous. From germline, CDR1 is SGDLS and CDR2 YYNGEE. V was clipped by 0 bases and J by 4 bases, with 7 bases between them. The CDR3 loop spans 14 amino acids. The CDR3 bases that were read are TGTGCCAGCAGCGTAGGACACCTTAATGAAAAA. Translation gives CASSVGHLNEK. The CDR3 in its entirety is CASSVGHLNEKLFF.

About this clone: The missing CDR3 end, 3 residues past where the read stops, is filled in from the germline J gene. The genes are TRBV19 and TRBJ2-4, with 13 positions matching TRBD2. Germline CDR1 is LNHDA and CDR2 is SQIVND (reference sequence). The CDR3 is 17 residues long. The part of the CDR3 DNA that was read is TGTGCCAGTAGTAACCGACTAGCGGGGGGATCCAAAGAGACT. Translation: CASSNRLAGGSKET. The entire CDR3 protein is CASSNRLAGGSKETQYF.

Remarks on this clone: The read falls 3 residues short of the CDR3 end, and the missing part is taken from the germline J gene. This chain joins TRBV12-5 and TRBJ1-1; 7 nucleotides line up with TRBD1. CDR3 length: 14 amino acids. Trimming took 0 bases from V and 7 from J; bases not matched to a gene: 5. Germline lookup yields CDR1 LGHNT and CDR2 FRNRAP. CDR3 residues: CASGLVDQGGEAFF. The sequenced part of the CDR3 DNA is TGTGCTAGTGGTTTGGTAGACCAGGGGGGTGAA.

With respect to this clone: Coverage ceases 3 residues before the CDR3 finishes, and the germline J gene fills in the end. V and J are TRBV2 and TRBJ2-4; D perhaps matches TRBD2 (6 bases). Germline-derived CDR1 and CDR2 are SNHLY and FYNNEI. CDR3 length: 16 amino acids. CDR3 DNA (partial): TGTGCCAGCAGTCCCTCGGCGCGGGGCATTGGGGAGACT. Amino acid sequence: CASSPSARGIGET. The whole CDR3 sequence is CASSPSARGIGETQYF.

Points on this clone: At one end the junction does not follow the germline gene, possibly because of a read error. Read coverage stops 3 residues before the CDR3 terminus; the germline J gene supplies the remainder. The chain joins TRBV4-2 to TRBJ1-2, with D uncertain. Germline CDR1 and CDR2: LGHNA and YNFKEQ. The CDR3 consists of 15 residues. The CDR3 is CASSVASRSNYGYTF. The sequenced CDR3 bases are TGCGCCAGCAGCGTTGCGAGCCGATCTAACTATGGC.

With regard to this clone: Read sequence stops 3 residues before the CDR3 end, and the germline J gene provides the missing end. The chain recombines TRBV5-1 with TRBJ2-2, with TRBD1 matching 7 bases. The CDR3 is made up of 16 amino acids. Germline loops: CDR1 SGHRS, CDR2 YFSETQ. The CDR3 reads CASSSQPTGKNEKLFF. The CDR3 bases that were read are TGCGCCAGCAGCTCCCAACCGACAGGGAAGAATGAAAAG.

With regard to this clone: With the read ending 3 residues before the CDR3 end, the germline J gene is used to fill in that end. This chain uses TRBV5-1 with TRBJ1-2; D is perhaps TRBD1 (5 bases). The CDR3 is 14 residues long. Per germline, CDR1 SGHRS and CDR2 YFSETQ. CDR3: CASSVGLAAETYTF. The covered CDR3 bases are TGCGCCAGCAGCGTGGGGCTAGCGGCGGAGACC.

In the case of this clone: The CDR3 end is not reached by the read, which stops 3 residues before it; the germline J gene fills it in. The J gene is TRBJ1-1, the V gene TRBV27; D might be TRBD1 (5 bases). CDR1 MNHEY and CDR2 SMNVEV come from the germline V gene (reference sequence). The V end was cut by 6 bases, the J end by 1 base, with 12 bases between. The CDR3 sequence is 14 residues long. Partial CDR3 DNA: TGTGCCAGCAGGTATCAGGGAACGAACACTGAA. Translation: CASRYQGTNTE. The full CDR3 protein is CASRYQGTNTEAFF.

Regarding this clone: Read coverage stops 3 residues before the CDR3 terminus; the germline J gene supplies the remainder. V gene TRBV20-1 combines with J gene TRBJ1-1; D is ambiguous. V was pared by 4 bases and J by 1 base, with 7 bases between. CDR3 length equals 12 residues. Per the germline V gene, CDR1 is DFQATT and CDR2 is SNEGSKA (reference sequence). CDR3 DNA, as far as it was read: TGCAGTGCTACCCCCCGGAACACTGAA. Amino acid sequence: CSATPRNTE. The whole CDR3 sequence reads CSATPRNTEAFF.

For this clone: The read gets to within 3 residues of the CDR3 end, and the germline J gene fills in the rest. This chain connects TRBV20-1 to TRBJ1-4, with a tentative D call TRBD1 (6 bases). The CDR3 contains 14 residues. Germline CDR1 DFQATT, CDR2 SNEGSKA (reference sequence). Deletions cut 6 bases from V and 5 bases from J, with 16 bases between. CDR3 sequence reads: CSALGGAENEKLFF. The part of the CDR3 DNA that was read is TGCAGTGCCCTAGGGGGGGCCGAGAATGAAAAA.

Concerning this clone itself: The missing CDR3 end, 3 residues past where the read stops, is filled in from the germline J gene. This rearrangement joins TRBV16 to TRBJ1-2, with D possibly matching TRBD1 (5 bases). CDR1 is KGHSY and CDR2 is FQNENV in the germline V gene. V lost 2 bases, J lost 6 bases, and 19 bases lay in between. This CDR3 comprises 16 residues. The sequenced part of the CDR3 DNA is TGTGCCAGCAGCCAAAATATGGCGACAGTTGGGGATGGC. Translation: CASSQNMATVGDG. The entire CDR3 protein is CASSQNMATVGDGYTF.

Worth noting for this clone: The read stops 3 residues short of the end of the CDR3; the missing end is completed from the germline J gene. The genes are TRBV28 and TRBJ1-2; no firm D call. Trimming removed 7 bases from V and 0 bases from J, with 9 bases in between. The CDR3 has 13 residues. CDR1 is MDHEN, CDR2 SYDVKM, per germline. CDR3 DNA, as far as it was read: TGTGCCAGCAACTCCCCCCCTAACTATGGC. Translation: CASNSPPNYG. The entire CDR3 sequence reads CASNSPPNYGYTF.

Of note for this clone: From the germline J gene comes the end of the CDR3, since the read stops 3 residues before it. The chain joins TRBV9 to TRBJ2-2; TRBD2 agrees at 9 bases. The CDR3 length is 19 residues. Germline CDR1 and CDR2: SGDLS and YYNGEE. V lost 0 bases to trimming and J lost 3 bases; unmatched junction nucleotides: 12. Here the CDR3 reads CASSVGLGGGALDTGELFF. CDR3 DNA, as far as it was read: TGTGCCAGCAGCGTAGGATTGGGCGGGGGGGCCCTGGACACCGGGGAG. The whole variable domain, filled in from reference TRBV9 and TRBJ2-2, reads DSGVTQTPKHLITATGQRVTLRCSPRSGDLSVYWYQQSLDQGLQFLIQYYNGEERAKGNILERFSAQQFPDLHSELNLSSLELGDSALYFCASSVGLGGGALDTGELFFGEGSRLTVL.

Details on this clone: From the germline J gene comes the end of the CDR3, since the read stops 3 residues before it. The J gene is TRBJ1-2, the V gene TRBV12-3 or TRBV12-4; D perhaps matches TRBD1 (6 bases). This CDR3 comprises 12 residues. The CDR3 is CASSSRGGGYTF. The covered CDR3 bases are TGTGCCAGCAGTTCCAGGGGAGGCGGC.